The 19 T cell receptor beta chains below were found in one sample sequenced in a study of cytomegalovirus exposure and HLA in healthy donors. Primers included in the PCR were 60 Vbeta and 13 Jbeta primers. Only in-frame clones appear in the TCRdb table, and some are missing; sequencing was by immunoSEQ multiplex PCR. The data contain more than 150,000 clones, over 60% of them seen just once; the ten biggest clones take up over 11%. The material sequenced was PBMCs. The receptors stem from a man aged 50 to 59 in good health and CMV-seropositive.

The sample holds one count of this clone. This rearrangement joins TRBV5-6 to TRBJ2-7; 10 nucleotides agree with TRBD2. Germline values: CDR1 SGHDT, CDR2 YYEEEE. Trimming removed 4 bases from V and 2 bases from J; junction bases left unmatched: 6. The CDR3 has 15 amino acids. This CDR3 reads CASSDGLAAAYEQYV. In DNA form, the CDR3 reads TGTGCCAGCAGCGATGGACTAGCGGCTGCCTACGAGCAGTACGTC.

This clone was counted a few times. This rearrangement joins TRBV28 to TRBJ1-2; D is uncertain. The CDR3 has 11 residues. With 6 bases removed from V and 8 bases from J, the gap between germline ends came to 10 bases. Per germline, CDR1 MDHEN and CDR2 SYDVKM. CDR3 in DNA: TGTGCCAGCAGAGCGGAAAGGGGCTACACCTTC. Translating it yields CASRAERGYTF.

This clone was found once. The CDR3 nucleotides read TGTGCCAGTAGCAAAGATGGTAGGCAGGGGGCAACAGATACGCAGTATTTT. Translation gives CASSKDGRQGATDTQYF. This chain connects TRBV19 to TRBJ2-3, with 8 bases aligning to TRBD1. Per the germline V gene, CDR1 is LNHDA and CDR2 is SQIVND (reference sequence). The CDR3 runs 17 residues. After removal of 6 bases from V and 3 bases from J, the junction contained 14 bases not matched to a gene.

The chain recombines TRBV25-1 with TRBJ2-2; D remains unclear. There are 14 residues in the CDR3. CDR1 is MGHDK, CDR2 SYGVNS, per germline. Trimming shortened V by 7 bases and J by 5 bases, and 14 bases separated the two germline ends. CDR3 protein: CASTAGVRTGELFF. The CDR3 coding sequence is TGTGCCAGCACCGCCGGTGTGAGGACCGGGGAGCTGTTTTTT. Drawing the rest from reference TRBV25-1 and TRBJ2-2, the complete variable domain is EADIYQTPRYLVIGTGKKITLECSQTMGHDKMYWYQQDPGMELHLIHYSYGVNSTEKGDLSSESTVSRIRTEHFPLTLESARPSHTSQYLCASTAGVRTGELFFGEGSRLTVL.

The chain recombines TRBV30 with TRBJ1-5; perhaps TRBD1 as D (5 bases). V shed 3 bases and J shed 1 base, with 19 bases lying between them. Germline CDR1 is GTSNPN and CDR2 is SVGIG (reference sequence). This CDR3 has 17 amino acids. CDR3 sequence: CAWSFSSLKGSNQPQHF. CDR3 bases: TGTGCCTGGAGCTTCTCGTCTCTAAAGGGGAGCAATCAGCCCCAGCATTTT.

The chain recombines TRBV5-1 with TRBJ2-5, with unresolved D. CDR3 size: 14 residues. Trimming cost V 0 bases and J 5 bases, with 11 bases left between them. The germline CDR1 and CDR2 sequences are SGHRS and YFSETQ. The CDR3: CASSLGTWQETQYF. The CDR3 DNA reads as TGCGCCAGCAGCTTGGGAACCTGGCAGGAGACCCAGTACTTC.

This clone is a singleton in its sample. The chain uses TRBV11-2 and TRBJ2-2; possibly TRBD1 for D (6 bases). V shed 2 bases and J shed 0 bases, with 10 bases lying between them. Looked up from germline, CDR1 is SGHAT and CDR2 is FQNNGV. This CDR3 comprises 16 residues. CDR3 sequence (DNA): TGTGCCAGCAGCTTAAGACAGGAGACGAACACCGGGGAGCTGTTTTTT. This encodes CASSLRQETNTGELFF.

The rearrangement uses TRBV11-2 and TRBJ2-5; 8 bases align to TRBD1. CDR1 is SGHAT, CDR2 FQNNGV, per germline. With 6 bases clipped from V and 5 bases from J, the junction kept 11 bases outside the gene matches. CDR3 length equals 15 residues. DNA for the CDR3: TGTGCCAGCAGGCATCTCAGGGGGCGAGACGAGACCCAGTACTTC. Translated, it gives CASRHLRGRDETQYF.

V gene TRBV9 combines with J gene TRBJ2-3; 9 positions match TRBD2. Germline trimming cut 3 bases from V and 0 bases from J; bases unmatched to any gene: 5. Germline CDR1 SGDLS, CDR2 YYNGEE. The CDR3 is 16 residues long. The CDR3 sequence: CASSEAGGVSTDTQYF. The CDR3 nucleotides are TGTGCCAGCAGCGAAGCGGGGGGTGTCAGCACAGATACGCAGTATTTT.

The table lists this clone with a few counts. The CDR3 loop reads CASSQDSGGAETQYF. The CDR3 bases are TGTGCCAGCAGCCAAGATAGCGGGGGGGCAGAGACCCAGTACTTC. V usage is TRBV4-2 and J usage is TRBJ2-5; 11 bases map to TRBD2. V shed 0 bases, J shed 4 bases, and the junction held 1 base outside the gene matches. This CDR3 is built from 15 residues. Per germline, CDR1 LGHNA and CDR2 YNFKEQ.

The rearrangement joins TRBV7-9 to TRBJ2-7; tentative D call: TRBD2 (6 bases). The CDR3 runs 13 residues. Germline CDR1 reads SEHNR; CDR2 reads FQNEAQ (reference sequence). Trimming removed 5 bases from V and 6 bases from J, with 14 bases in between. For the CDR3, the DNA is TGTGCCAGCAGCCCCCGGAGGGAAAGCGAGCAGTACGTC. This codes for CASSPRRESEQYV.

The J gene is TRBJ1-2, the V gene TRBV19, with TRBD1 matching 9 bases. CDR1 and CDR2 (germline): LNHDA, SQIVND (reference sequence). With 7 bases clipped from V and 9 bases from J, the junction kept 12 bases outside the gene matches. This CDR3 region has 14 residues. CDR3 loop: CASTTWGQGRSYTF. CDR3 in DNA: TGTGCCAGTACCACCTGGGGACAGGGTCGAAGCTACACCTTC.

The chain links TRBV5-4 to TRBJ2-3; 9 bases are shared with TRBD1. V shed 4 bases and J 4 bases; nucleotides not matched to a gene: 7. The germline V gene encodes CDR1 SGHNT and CDR2 YYREEE (reference sequence). This CDR3 contains 15 residues. DNA of the CDR3: TGTGCCAGCAGCCTCCCTGGACAGGGGTCAGATACGCAGTATTTT. It translates to CASSLPGQGSDTQYF.

The CDR3 here is CASSQAGGSGELFF. In DNA, the CDR3 is TGTGCCAGCAGCCAAGCCGGGGGTAGCGGGGAGCTGTTTTTT. This chain joins TRBV4-2 and TRBJ2-2, with D maybe TRBD2 (6 bases). The length of the CDR3 is 14 residues. From germline, CDR1 is LGHNA and CDR2 YNFKEQ. Trimming cost V 1 base and J 7 bases, with 10 bases left between them.

This rearrangement joins TRBV2 to TRBJ1-1; 11 bases are a match to TRBD1. The CDR3 spans 13 residues. Per the germline V gene, CDR1 is SNHLY and CDR2 is FYNNEI. J was trimmed by 6 bases and V by 5 bases; bases with no gene match: 2. CDR3 DNA sequence: TGTGCCAGCAGTAGGGACAGGGGGGCTGAAGCTTTCTTT. Translating gives CASSRDRGAEAFF.

There are a few counts of this clone. The sample holds other DNA sequences that translate to the same CDR3. The rearrangement uses TRBV5-6 and TRBJ1-2, with 8 bases identical to TRBD1. From germline, CDR1 is SGHDT and CDR2 YYEEEE. There are 14 residues in the CDR3. V trimming: 0 bases; J trimming: 4 bases; junction bases outside the gene matches: 2. The CDR3: CASSLGTGSYGYTF. The CDR3 DNA is TGTGCCAGCAGCTTGGGGACAGGGTCCTATGGCTACACCTTC.

The chain has TRBV27 and TRBJ2-2; 7 nucleotides match TRBD1. This CDR3 contains 14 residues. V shed 4 bases and J 5 bases; nucleotides not matched to a gene: 4. In germline, CDR1 is MNHEY, CDR2 SMNVEV (reference sequence). The CDR3 sequence: CASSSPGGTGELFF. The CDR3 DNA sequence: TGTGCCAGCAGTTCGCCAGGGGGAACCGGGGAGCTGTTTTTT.

V and J are TRBV9 and TRBJ1-1; D is perhaps TRBD1 (5 bases). This CDR3 contains 16 residues. The ends were cut back, 5 bases at V and 1 base at J, with 18 bases in the middle. Germline values: CDR1 SGDLS, CDR2 YYNGEE. The CDR3 spells CASSRTGASSNTEAFF. The DNA for the CDR3 is TGTGCCAGCAGTCGAACTGGGGCGTCTTCGAACACTGAAGCTTTCTTT.

The rearrangement uses TRBV14 and TRBJ2-5; 8 nucleotides align to TRBD1. Germline loops: CDR1 SGHDN, CDR2 FVKESK. V was clipped by 4 bases and J by 1 base; unmatched bases: 2. The CDR3 length is 14 residues. The CDR3 loop is CASSLDRVQETQYF. The CDR3 DNA reads as TGTGCCAGCAGCCTGGACAGGGTCCAAGAGACCCAGTACTTC.